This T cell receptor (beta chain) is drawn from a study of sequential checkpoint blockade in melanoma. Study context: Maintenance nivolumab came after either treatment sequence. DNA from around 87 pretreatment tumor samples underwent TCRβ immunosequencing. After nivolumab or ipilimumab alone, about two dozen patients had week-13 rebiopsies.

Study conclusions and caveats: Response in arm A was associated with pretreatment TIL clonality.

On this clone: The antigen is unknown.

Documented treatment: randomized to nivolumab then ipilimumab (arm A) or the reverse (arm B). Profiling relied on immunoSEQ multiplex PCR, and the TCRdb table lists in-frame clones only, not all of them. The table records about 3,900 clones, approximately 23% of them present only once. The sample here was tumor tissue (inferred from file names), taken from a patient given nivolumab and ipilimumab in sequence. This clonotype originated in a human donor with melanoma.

The CDR3 DNA reads as TGTGCCAGCAGCCCGGTGGGCCAGGGGGCCGGGGAGCTGTTTTTT. Translation gives CASSPVGQGAGELFF. The rearrangement links TRBV11-3 to TRBJ2-2; TRBD1 matches at 7 bases. V was pared by 5 bases and J by 6 bases, with 9 bases of the junction left unmatched. This CDR3 has 15 amino acids. Germline V gives CDR1 SGHNT, CDR2 YENEEA.